This T cell receptor (beta chain) was captured by sequencing in a study of blood T cells in healthy people across ages. Study details: Roughly one uniquely barcoded beta molecule per two T cells was captured.

Looked up from germline, CDR1 is MNHEY and CDR2 is SVGAGI. The CDR3 contains 12 residues. Through a sample-barcoded 5' primer and a J-beta primer mix, a second PCR was run for roughly 7 to 11 cycles. In TCRdb, the 5' RACE reads were re-called with MiXCR into one record per CDR3 protein. Seen here are approximately 1.5 million distinct CDR3 sequences, 35% to 45% observed once, and the top ten hold just over 4%. General study points: Whereas aged donors had fewer naive CD4+ cells, long-lived donors had more of them and higher diversity.

About this clonotype itself: The antigen remains unidentified.

Source material: blood. The chain carries TRBV6-5 and TRBJ2-7, with 8 bases lining up with TRBD1. Near its end, the DNA agrees better with TRBJ2-5, so the J call may be wrong. The TCR sequence derives from a woman between 18 and 29 years old in good health. The CDR3 DNA reads as TGTGCCAGCATCGGGACAGGCGGGACCCAGTACTTC. It encodes CASIGTGGTQYF.